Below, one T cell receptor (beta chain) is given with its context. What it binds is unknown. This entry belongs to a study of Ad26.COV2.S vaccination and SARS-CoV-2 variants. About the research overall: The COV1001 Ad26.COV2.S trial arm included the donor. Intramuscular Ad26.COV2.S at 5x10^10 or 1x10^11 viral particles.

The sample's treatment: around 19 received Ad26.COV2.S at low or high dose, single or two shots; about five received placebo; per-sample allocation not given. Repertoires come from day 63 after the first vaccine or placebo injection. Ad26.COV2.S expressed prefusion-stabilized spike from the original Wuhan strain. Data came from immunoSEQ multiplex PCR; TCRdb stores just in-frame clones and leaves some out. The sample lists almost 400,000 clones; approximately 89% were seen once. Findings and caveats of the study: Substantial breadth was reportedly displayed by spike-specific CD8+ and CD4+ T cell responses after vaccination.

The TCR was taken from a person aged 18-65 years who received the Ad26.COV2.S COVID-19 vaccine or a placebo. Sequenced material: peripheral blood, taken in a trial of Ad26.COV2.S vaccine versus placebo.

For the CDR3, the DNA is TGCGCCAGCAGCTTGGGGCAGGGAGCGTATTGGTACGAGCAGTACTTC. Translating gives CASSLGQGAYWYEQYF. V usage is TRBV5-1 and J usage is TRBJ2-7; D possibly uses TRBD1 or TRBD2 (5 bases each). Germline CDR1 and CDR2: SGHRS and YFSETQ. Trimming left V 0 bases short and J 4 bases short, with 17 bases between. The CDR3 spans 16 residues.